This TCR beta chain came from a study of vaccination effects on CD4 cells after COVID-19. At the level of the study: Researchers obtained post-vaccine samples at a median of 72 days past the second dose. Whole-study findings and limits: Clonal contraction was marked in infection- and vaccine-induced clones late after vaccination.

Germline loops: CDR1 SGHDT, CDR2 YYEEEE. CDR3 length equals 17 residues. The V gene end was trimmed by 4 bases and the J gene end by 4 bases; junction bases not matched to a gene: 15. Here immunoSEQ multiplex PCR was the method, and the copy in TCRdb shows in-frame clones only, minus some. This table holds roughly 70,000 clones, just under 75% found once. The sample holds a few counts of this clone. Its antigen is still unknown. Prior to sequencing, the ViraFEST assay stimulated PBMC with viral peptide pools, which expanded the antigen-specific CD4+ T cells. Researchers isolated CD4+ T cells once ten to eleven days of culture had elapsed. Participants each got two BNT162b2 or mRNA-1273 vaccine doses.

The chain carries TRBV5-6 and TRBJ1-2; 8 nucleotides agree with TRBD1. The sequences come from CD4+ T cells from PBMCs cultured with HCoV-229E spike peptides, collected after COVID-19 vaccination. The receptor comes from a human donor who received a COVID-19 vaccine. The CDR3 here is CASSRLTGQGGGYGYTF. The CDR3 nucleotides read TGTGCCAGCAGCCGCCTTACCGGACAGGGAGGGGGCTATGGCTACACCTTC.